These 9 T cell receptor beta chains came from one sample sequenced in a study of shared clonotypes between healthy human individuals (dated by TCRdb to about 2020). Library preparation was by the immunoSEQ multiplex PCR assay. The clones in this table, taken by TCRdb from immuneACCESS, are in-frame only. Not every clone is retained; where verified, under half of the shortfall comes from an unresolved V gene, and the cause of the rest is unknown. Within this sample are roughly 2.5 million clones, with roughly nine tenths of them counted one time only. The ten largest account for roughly 0.15% of the sample. The sample comprised naive CD4+ T cells sorted from blood. In the paper's terms, the cell subset or site label means: CD45RA+ positively selected. Receptor source: a young man in good health.

As for this clone: Mismatch with germline at one junction end may stem from a read error. CDR3 nucleotide sequence: TGTGCCAGCAGCTTGAGAGAGGGGCGCTTCACAACGTTCGGCTTC. As protein: CASSLREGRFTTFGF. The chain uses TRBV5-6 and TRBJ2-4; TRBD1 or TRBD2 may be the D gene (5 bases each). The CDR3 sequence is 15 residues long. Germline V gene data show CDR1 as SGHDT and CDR2 as YYEEEE.

V usage is TRBV18 and J usage is TRBJ1-3; TRBD1 agrees at 7 bases. CDR3 length equals 14 residues. J was trimmed by 7 bases and V by 4 bases; bases with no gene match: 7. Germline V lookup: CDR1 KGHSH, CDR2 LQKENI. The CDR3 loop reads CASSLNEQGNTIYF. CDR3 sequence (DNA): TGTGCCAGCTCACTAAACGAACAGGGGAACACCATATATTTT.

The V gene is TRBV5-1, the J gene TRBJ1-2; weak D call: TRBD1 (6 bases). Germline-derived CDR1 and CDR2 are SGHRS and YFSETQ. Trimming removed 4 bases from V and 4 bases from J, with 17 bases in between. This CDR3 comprises 15 residues. CDR3: CASSPLGGGGYGYTF. In nucleotides, the CDR3 is TGCGCCAGCAGCCCCCTAGGGGGGGGAGGCTATGGCTACACCTTC.

The chain links TRBV30 to TRBJ1-6; no firm D call. The CDR3 length is 16 residues. Germline V gives CDR1 GTSNPN, CDR2 SVGIG (reference sequence). V was pared by 2 bases and J by 0 bases, with 11 bases between. In DNA form, the CDR3 reads TGTGCCTGGAGTCGGTTAGACCACTCCTATAATTCACCCCTCCACTTT. Amino acid sequence: CAWSRLDHSYNSPLHF.

The rearrangement uses TRBV2 and TRBJ1-5, with D perhaps matching TRBD1 (6 bases). Trimming removed 5 bases at V and 0 bases at J, with 14 bases between. There are 16 residues in the CDR3. CDR1 SNHLY and CDR2 FYNNEI come from the germline V gene. The CDR3 nucleotides read TGTGCCAGCAGTAAACAGTCAGGGGTTAGCAATCAGCCCCAGCATTTT. Translating gives CASSKQSGVSNQPQHF.

The chain joins TRBV6-6 to TRBJ1-2; no clear D gene. The CDR3 sequence is 10 residues long. CDR1 is MNHNY and CDR2 is SVGAGI in the germline V gene (reference sequence). V lost 8 bases to trimming and J lost 3 bases, with 4 bases between them. The DNA for the CDR3 is TGTGCCAGCTCGGACTATGGCTACACCTTC. This gives the protein CASSDYGYTF.

V usage is TRBV5-6 and J usage is TRBJ2-7; the D is unclear. The germline V and J ends were trimmed by 1 base and 5 bases, with 19 bases remaining between them. CDR3 length: 16 amino acids. Germline CDR1 reads SGHDT; CDR2 reads YYEEEE. The DNA for the CDR3 is TGTGCCAGCAGCTTGTCTAGAGGTTTCCTGGAAAACGAGCAGTACTTC. The encoded protein is CASSLSRGFLENEQYF.

The chain uses TRBV4-3 and TRBJ2-4; D perhaps matches TRBD1 (6 bases). Trimming took off 4 bases at V and 2 bases at J, with 12 bases between the two ends. The CDR3 covers 15 residues. Germline CDR1 reads LGHNA; CDR2 reads YSLEER. The DNA of the CDR3 is TGCGCCAGCAGCCCTACCACAGGGACCAAAAACATTCAGTACTTC. Encoded protein: CASSPTTGTKNIQYF.

This sequence joins TRBV6-5 and TRBJ2-7; unclear D gene. V shed 3 bases and J shed 0 bases, with 9 bases lying between them. Germline V lookup: CDR1 MNHEY, CDR2 SVGAGI. This CDR3 is built from 14 residues. The CDR3 spells CASSYNVGSYEQYF. The DNA for the CDR3 is TGTGCCAGCAGTTATAATGTTGGCTCCTACGAGCAGTACTTC.